The clone carrying this TCR beta chain was recorded a few times. Its antigen is not known. The protocol was immunoSEQ multiplex PCR, while the TCRdb copy is restricted to in-frame clones and leaves out a portion. Altogether tens of thousands of clones are present, around 95% being singletons, with the ten largest covering around 3.1%. The data are from a study of T cells after posttransplantation cyclophosphamide. This CDR3 spans 16 amino acids. Germline values: CDR1 LGHNA, CDR2 YSLEER. The junction had 9 bases not matched to a gene; V was cut back by 1 base and J by 4 bases. The related graft donor's blood sample was taken on the day of bone marrow donation. Study findings and constraints: Donor CD8+ memory clones often dominated recipient blood repertoires at later times. Recipient CMV seropositivity and CMV reactivation strongly tracked TRB clonality. TRB overlap between skin or GI tissue T cells and blood was limited.

This sequence was found in a woman aged 25 to 39 in good health and a related stem cell transplant donor. The sequencing input was PBMCs. V gene TRBV4-3 combines with J gene TRBJ1-1, with TRBD1 matching 7 bases. CDR3 bases: TGCGCCAGCAGCCAAGGCCACAGGGGATTTTTCACTGAAGCTTTCTTT. It is translated as CASSQGHRGFFTEAFF.